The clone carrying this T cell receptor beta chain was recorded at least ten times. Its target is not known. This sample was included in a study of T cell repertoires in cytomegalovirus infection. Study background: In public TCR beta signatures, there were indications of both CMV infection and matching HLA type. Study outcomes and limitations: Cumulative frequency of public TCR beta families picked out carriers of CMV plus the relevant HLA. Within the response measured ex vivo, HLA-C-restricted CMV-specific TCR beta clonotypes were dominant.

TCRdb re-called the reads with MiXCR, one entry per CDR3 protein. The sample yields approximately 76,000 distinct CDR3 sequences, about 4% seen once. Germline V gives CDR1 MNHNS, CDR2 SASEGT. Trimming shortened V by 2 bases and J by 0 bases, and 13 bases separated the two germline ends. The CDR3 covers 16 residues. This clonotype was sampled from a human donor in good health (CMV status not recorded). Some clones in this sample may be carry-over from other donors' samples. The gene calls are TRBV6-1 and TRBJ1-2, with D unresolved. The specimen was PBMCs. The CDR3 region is CASSEWLAAANYGYTF. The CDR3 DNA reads TGTGCCAGCAGTGAATGGCTAGCAGCGGCTAACTATGGCTACACCTTC.